This T cell receptor (beta chain) was observed in a study of T cell responses to AZD1222 COVID-19 vaccine. Trimming left V 3 bases short and J 5 bases short, with 14 bases between. The CDR3 covers 14 residues. Germline V gene lookup returns CDR1 KGHSH and CDR2 LQKENI. Only in-frame clones appear in the TCRdb table, and some are missing; sequencing was by immunoSEQ multiplex PCR. The data contain under 150,000 clones, under 95% of them singletons. The chain carries TRBV18 and TRBJ2-7, with D possibly being TRBD1 (6 bases). This sample comprised peripheral blood, obtained on day 0 of AZD1222 vaccination. The sequence came from an adult in good health. CDR3 region: CASSPLGTGNEQYF. CDR3 coding DNA: TGTGCCAGCTCACCCCTCGGAACAGGGAACGAGCAGTACTTC.